Below are 24 T cell receptor beta chains sequenced from a single sample in a study of T cell repertoires in cytomegalovirus infection. Each CDR3 protein gets one entry after TCRdb re-called the reads with MiXCR. The data show fewer than 250,000 distinct CDR3 sequences, with 9% to 15% seen just once and 1.5% to 2% held by the top ten. Sequencing was carried out using PBMCs. The receptors come from a human donor in good health (CMV status not recorded). Some clones in this sample may be carry-over from other donors' samples.

In this sample, this clonotype turned up many times. The junction differs from germline at one of its ends, possibly a read error. The gene calls are TRBV7-2 and TRBJ2-7; D possibly corresponds to TRBD1 (5 bases). This CDR3 region has 12 residues. Germline CDR1 and CDR2: SGHTA and FQGNSA. The CDR3 protein is CASSLGGHPADF. CDR3 DNA: TGTGCCAGCAGCTTAGGTGGACACCCTGCAGACTTC.

The rearrangement joins TRBV19 to TRBJ1-2; 8 bases agree with TRBD1. The CDR3 length is 14 residues. Germline assignment: CDR1 LNHDA and CDR2 SQIVND (reference sequence). V trimming: 6 bases; J trimming: 3 bases; junction bases outside the gene matches: 6. The CDR3 sequence: CASSVTGAYYGYTF. The DNA of the CDR3 is TGTGCCAGTAGCGTGACAGGGGCCTACTATGGCTACACCTTC.

This clonotype was picked up many times. The gene calls are TRBV19 and TRBJ1-1, with D perhaps TRBD1 (5 bases). V lost 5 bases to trimming and J lost 3 bases, with 19 bases between them. The germline CDR1 and CDR2 sequences are LNHDA and SQIVND (reference sequence). The CDR3 has 16 amino acids. The DNA for the CDR3 is TGTGCCAGTAGTGCTGGAGACAGCCAGGTGGACACTGAAGCTTTCTTT. This codes for CASSAGDSQVDTEAFF.

This clonotype was observed many times. The chain carries TRBV19 and TRBJ2-3, with 7 bases identical to TRBD1. This CDR3 has 17 residues. With 5 bases clipped from V and 6 bases from J, the junction kept 17 bases outside the gene matches. Germline assignment: CDR1 LNHDA and CDR2 SQIVND (reference sequence). For the CDR3, the DNA is TGTGCCAGTAGTGCTAATGGGTACAGGGGTATTTCGGATACGCAGTATTTT. Protein sequence: CASSANGYRGISDTQYF.

As regards this clonotype: Possible read error: a much larger clone is one base away. The CDR3 sequence: CASSLQADLSTDTQYF. CDR3 sequence (DNA): TGTGCCAGTAGTCTACAAGCGGACTTGAGCACAGATACGCAGTATTTT. This chain connects TRBV19 to TRBJ2-3; possibly TRBD2 for D (5 bases). This CDR3 is built from 16 residues. V was shortened by 5 bases and J by 0 bases, with 15 bases between the two germline ends. The germline gives CDR1 LNHDA, CDR2 SQIVND (reference sequence).

This clonotype was recorded only once. A read error may explain this, as a much larger clone is one base away. This sequence joins TRBV7-3 and TRBJ2-1; TRBD2 might be the D (5 bases). The CDR3 contains 15 residues. Germline V gene data show CDR1 as SGHTA and CDR2 as FQGTGA. CDR3: CTSSPAVSSYNEQFF. The CDR3 coding sequence is TGTACCAGCAGTCCAGCGGTGAGCTCCTACAATGAGCAGTTCTTC.

There are many counts of this clonotype. The chain joins TRBV5-6 to TRBJ2-7, with D perhaps matching TRBD1 or TRBD2 (5 bases each). This CDR3 contains 15 residues. Trimming pared 4 bases from V and 6 bases from J, leaving 20 bases between. CDR1 and CDR2 (germline): SGHDT, YYEEEE. The CDR3 protein is CASSRGADRPREQYF. CDR3 nucleotides: TGTGCCAGCAGCCGAGGGGCAGATCGTCCACGCGAGCAGTACTTC.

The chain recombines TRBV19 with TRBJ1-5; 7 bases are shared with TRBD1. The germline gives CDR1 LNHDA, CDR2 SQIVND (reference sequence). The CDR3 has 15 amino acids. V lost 6 bases and J lost 8; bases outside the gene matches: 13. DNA for the CDR3: TGTGCCAGTAGCCCAGGGGGACGGTGCGCCGAGCCCCAGCATTTT. The encoded protein is CASSPGGRCAEPQHF.

The table lists this clonotype with a few counts. The chain carries TRBV20-1 and TRBJ2-2; TRBD2 matches 16 bases. The CDR3 consists of 17 residues. The V and J ends lost 3 bases and 0 bases, in that order; junction bases with no gene match: 1. Germline V lookup: CDR1 DFQATT, CDR2 SNEGSKA (reference sequence). CDR3 loop: CSARGLAGGTNTGELFF. As DNA, the CDR3 is TGCAGTGCTAGGGGACTAGCGGGGGGGACGAACACCGGGGAGCTGTTTTTT.

CDR3 in amino acids: CASSLGGRGGQPQHF. The CDR3 DNA sequence: TGTGCCAGCAGCTTGGGAGGCAGGGGTGGGCAGCCCCAGCATTTT. V is TRBV5-6 and J is TRBJ1-5, with TRBD1 as a possible D gene (6 bases). The germline gives CDR1 SGHDT, CDR2 YYEEEE. V lost 0 bases and J 7 bases, leaving 14 bases between the germline ends. CDR3 length: 15 residues. Filled out from reference TRBV5-6 and TRBJ1-5, the complete variable domain reads DAGVTQSPTHLIKTRGQQVTLRCSPKSGHDTVSWYQQALGQGPQFIFQYYEEEERQRGNFPDRFSGHQFPNYSSELNVNALLLGDSALYLCASSLGGRGGQPQHFGDGTRLSIL.

This chain links TRBV6-1 with TRBJ2-5; D is unresolved. CDR1 is MNHNS and CDR2 is SASEGT in the germline V gene. V was trimmed by 3 bases and J by 5 bases, leaving 13 bases between them. The CDR3 length is 14 residues. CDR3 sequence: CASSDFIEGETQYF. The CDR3 DNA reads as TGTGCCAGCAGTGATTTTATCGAAGGCGAGACCCAGTACTTC.

Ten or more counts support this clonotype. V gene TRBV7-2 combines with J gene TRBJ1-6; 7 bases agree with TRBD1. The germline V gene encodes CDR1 SGHTA and CDR2 FQGNSA. J was trimmed by 3 bases and V by 6 bases; bases with no gene match: 5. The CDR3 extends over 15 amino acids. CDR3 coding DNA: TGTGCCAGCAGACGGCGGGACAGCTATAATTCACCCCTCCACTTT. As protein: CASRRRDSYNSPLHF.

This clonotype has ten or more counts. The CDR3 loop reads CASSQSSTGDTQYF. In DNA form, the CDR3 reads TGCGCCAGCAGTCAATCTAGTACTGGAGATACGCAGTATTTT. The V call is TRBV23-1, the J call TRBJ2-3; no clear D gene. TRBV23-1 is noted as an ORF with a role that remains uncertain. V dropped 0 bases and J dropped 5 bases, with 9 bases sitting between them. This CDR3 region has 14 residues.

This clonotype was seen many times. The chain recombines TRBV25-1 with TRBJ2-7; 8 bases map to TRBD1. With 7 bases clipped from V and 4 bases from J, the junction kept 18 bases outside the gene matches. In germline, CDR1 is MGHDK, CDR2 SYGVNS. This CDR3 region has 17 residues. The CDR3 region is CASTRLDLGTGRYEQYF. CDR3 sequence (DNA): TGTGCCAGCACCCGCTTGGACCTGGGGACAGGTCGGTACGAGCAGTACTTC.

This clonotype was recorded many times. This sequence joins TRBV7-3 and TRBJ2-3; D is undetermined. V gave up 5 bases and J gave up 5 bases, with 8 bases separating them. This CDR3 is 12 amino acids long. The germline V gene encodes CDR1 SGHTA and CDR2 FQGTGA. CDR3 amino acids: CASSLPEDTQYF. The CDR3 coding sequence is TGTGCCAGCAGCCTCCCGGAAGATACGCAGTATTTT.

This clonotype was counted many times. The rearrangement joins TRBV28 to TRBJ2-1, with 10 bases lining up with TRBD2. After removal of 4 bases from V and 8 bases from J, the junction contained 8 bases not matched to a gene. Germline CDR1 MDHEN, CDR2 SYDVKM. The CDR3 loop spans 15 amino acids. The CDR3 is CASSSHGTSEDEQFF. The CDR3 DNA reads as TGTGCCAGCAGTTCCCACGGGACTAGCGAGGATGAGCAGTTCTTC.

This clonotype was seen ten or more times. The rearrangement uses TRBV7-9 and TRBJ1-1; D uncertain. The CDR3 sequence is 11 residues long. The V and J ends lost 4 bases and 7 bases respectively, with 7 bases between them. Germline V gene lookup returns CDR1 SEHNR and CDR2 FQNEAQ (reference sequence). CDR3 protein: CASSWGSEAFF. The CDR3, as DNA: TGTGCCAGCAGCTGGGGAAGTGAAGCTTTCTTT.

The sample holds many counts of this clonotype. This chain connects TRBV2 to TRBJ2-6; D remains ambiguous. Trimming took 3 bases from V and 0 from J, leaving 6 bases between them. The CDR3 loop spans 15 amino acids. Germline V CDR1 and CDR2: SNHLY, FYNNEI. CDR3 sequence reads: CASSDWASGANVLTF. CDR3 coding DNA: TGTGCCAGCAGTGACTGGGCCTCTGGGGCCAACGTCCTGACTTTC. The entire variable domain, with the rest obtained from reference TRBV2 and TRBJ2-6, is as follows: EPEVTQTPSHQVTQMGQEVILRCVPISNHLYFYWYRQILGQKVEFLVSFYNNEISEKSEIFDDQFSVERPDGSNFTLKIRSTKLEDSAMYFCASSDWASGANVLTFGAGSRLTVL.

The J gene is TRBJ1-1, the V gene TRBV28; D not certain. V was pared by 3 bases and J by 6 bases, with 8 bases between. The CDR3 extends over 12 amino acids. Germline V lookup: CDR1 MDHEN, CDR2 SYDVKM. CDR3 DNA: TGTGCCAGCAGTTTGCCTTGGGCTGAAGCTTTCTTT. Its translation: CASSLPWAEAFF.

This chain connects TRBV11-2 to TRBJ1-2, with D perhaps TRBD1 (6 bases). The CDR3 runs to 15 residues. CDR1 and CDR2 from the germline V gene are SGHAT and FQNNGV. Trimming stripped 2 bases from V and 2 bases from J, with 12 bases between. CDR3 protein: CASSLRGGGNYGYTF. In nucleotides, the CDR3 is TGTGCCAGCAGCTTAAGAGGGGGGGGCAACTATGGCTACACCTTC.

This clonotype has just a few counts. The chain carries TRBV3-1 and TRBJ1-1; D not resolved. Deletions cut 3 bases from V and 0 bases from J, with 8 bases between. The CDR3 is 14 residues long. Germline loops: CDR1 LGHDT, CDR2 YNNKEL (reference sequence). CDR3 sequence: CASSQDHMNTEAFF. The DNA for the CDR3 is TGTGCCAGCAGCCAGGACCACATGAACACTGAAGCTTTCTTT.

This clonotype was seen repeatedly, ten times or more. The chain couples TRBV6-2 or TRBV6-3 to TRBJ2-5; 9 bases are shared with TRBD2. V dropped 5 bases and J dropped 0; count of bases not matched to a gene: 7. The CDR3 sequence is 16 residues long. Germline CDR1 and CDR2: MNHEY and SVGEGT. CDR3 DNA sequence: TGTGCCAGCAGTCTTACTGCTAGCGGGAACCAAGAGACCCAGTACTTC. Its translation is CASSLTASGNQETQYF.

There are a few counts of this clonotype. This chain's CDR3 is CASSTGTGYNEQYF. The CDR3 DNA is TGTGCCAGCAGCACCGGGACAGGGTATAACGAGCAGTACTTC. The J gene is TRBJ2-7, the V gene TRBV28; 9 bases match TRBD1. V shed 6 bases and J 5 bases; nucleotides not matched to a gene: 8. The CDR3 has 14 residues. CDR1 and CDR2 from the germline V gene are MDHEN and SYDVKM.

The V gene is TRBV12-3 or TRBV12-4, the J gene TRBJ2-1; possibly TRBD1 or TRBD2 for D (5 bases each). Deletions cut 5 bases from V and 6 bases from J, with 23 bases between. The CDR3 consists of 17 residues. The chain's CDR3 is CASSPLRGWTGTNEQFF. As DNA, the CDR3 is TGTGCCAGCAGTCCCCTGAGGGGTTGGACGGGAACCAATGAGCAGTTCTTC.